Each of the 26 T cell receptor beta chains below was sequenced from the same sample in a study of response to subunit inactivated influenza vaccine. TCRdb reprocessed the RT-PCR reads via MiXCR and lists one record per CDR3 protein. The data show around 530,000 distinct CDR3 sequences, 12% seen once. The sequenced sample was PBMCs from blood, obtained on the day of vaccination. Receptor source: a man aged 45-65 years who received an inactivated influenza vaccine.

The gene calls are TRBV11-2 and TRBJ2-1; 7 positions match TRBD2. J was trimmed by 8 bases and V by 0 bases; bases with no gene match: 13. This CDR3 is built from 17 residues. Germline CDR1 reads SGHAT; CDR2 reads FQNNGV. This CDR3 reads CASSLEPFAGDGYEQFF. CDR3 sequence (DNA): TGTGCCAGCAGCTTAGAACCTTTTGCGGGAGACGGCTATGAGCAGTTCTTC.

Worth noting for this clonotype: It may be a read error: a sequence one base away is much more abundant. The genes are TRBV10-3 and TRBJ1-6; D uncertain. The germline V gene encodes CDR1 ENHRY and CDR2 SYGVKD. CDR3 length equals 15 residues. CDR3: CAISRRASDNSHLHF. CDR3 DNA sequence: TGTGCCATCAGTCGCCGGGCCTCCGATAATTCACACCTCCACTTT.

This clonotype was detected ten times or more. The chain is built from TRBV6-2 or TRBV6-3 and TRBJ1-1; 7 bases line up with TRBD1. CDR1 is MNHEY and CDR2 is SVGEGT in the germline V gene. This CDR3 is built from 15 residues. The junction had 13 bases not matched to a gene; V was cut back by 5 bases and J by 7 bases. CDR3 nucleotide sequence: TGTGCCAGCAGTCGACTTGGGACAGTCCTTTTTGAAGCTTTCTTT. Translating gives CASSRLGTVLFEAFF.

This clonotype occurred many times. V is TRBV12-3 or TRBV12-4 and J is TRBJ1-2; a possible D gene is TRBD1 (5 bases). This CDR3 has 14 residues. V gave up 0 bases and J gave up 4 bases, with 9 bases separating them. CDR3 sequence reads: CASSLAQGSYGYTF. In DNA, the CDR3 is TGTGCCAGCAGTTTAGCGCAGGGTAGCTATGGCTACACCTTC.

J is TRBJ2-3 and V is TRBV5-6; no definite D call. This CDR3 has 14 amino acids. Per the germline V gene, CDR1 is SGHDT and CDR2 is YYEEEE. Deletions cut 0 bases from V and 2 bases from J, with 7 bases between. CDR3 in DNA: TGTGCCAGCAGCTTGGGCCTTCTCACAGATACGCAGTATTTT. Its translation: CASSLGLLTDTQYF.

This clonotype was seen many times. This rearrangement joins TRBV4-2 to TRBJ2-2, with D perhaps matching TRBD1 (5 bases). CDR3 size: 18 residues. The V end was cut by 0 bases, the J end by 4 bases, with 18 bases between. CDR1 is LGHNA and CDR2 is YNFKEQ in the germline V gene. The CDR3 loop reads CASSQDPFPVRGTGELFF. The CDR3 DNA sequence: TGTGCCAGCAGCCAAGATCCCTTCCCTGTAAGGGGCACCGGGGAGCTGTTTTTT.

The chain combines TRBV7-9 with TRBJ2-5; TRBD1 agrees at 8 bases. Trimming at V came to 2 bases and at J to 5 bases, leaving 13 bases not matched to a gene. The CDR3 length is 17 residues. The germline V gene has CDR1 SEHNR and CDR2 FQNEAQ (reference sequence). CDR3 sequence: CASSLIQQGVFLETQYF. In DNA, the CDR3 is TGTGCCAGCAGCTTAATACAACAGGGGGTCTTTTTGGAGACCCAGTACTTC.

This rearrangement joins TRBV24-1 to TRBJ2-5; D ambiguous. The CDR3 sequence is 13 residues long. Germline V lookup: CDR1 KGHDR, CDR2 SFDVKD. Trimming left V 6 bases short and J 5 bases short, with 12 bases between. This chain's CDR3 is CATSPGSTETQYF. CDR3 coding DNA: TGTGCCACCAGTCCCGGCAGTACCGAGACCCAGTACTTC.

This rearrangement joins TRBV20-1 to TRBJ2-3; 8 bases are shared with TRBD1. The ends lost 3 bases at V and 4 bases at J; junction bases unmatched: 9. The CDR3 loop spans 15 amino acids. The germline V gene encodes CDR1 DFQATT and CDR2 SNEGSKA (reference sequence). This CDR3 is CSARPPQGAPDTQYF. CDR3 in DNA: TGCAGTGCTAGGCCCCCGCAGGGGGCCCCAGATACGCAGTATTTT.

The V gene is TRBV10-3, the J gene TRBJ2-1, with 8 bases aligning to TRBD2. V was pared by 6 bases and J by 1 base, with 14 bases of the junction left unmatched. Germline CDR1 ENHRY, CDR2 SYGVKD. This CDR3 contains 18 residues. CDR3 protein: CAISDGGSGGPSYNEQFF. The CDR3 DNA reads as TGTGCCATCAGCGACGGGGGGTCGGGAGGGCCGTCCTACAATGAGCAGTTCTTC.

The rearrangement links TRBV20-1 to TRBJ2-3; D might be TRBD1 or TRBD2, each matching 5 bases. The germline V gene has CDR1 DFQATT and CDR2 SNEGSKA (reference sequence). V gave up 2 bases and J gave up 0 bases, with 12 bases separating them. This CDR3 spans 15 amino acids. CDR3 in amino acids: CSARRGSASTDTQYF. Here the CDR3 DNA reads TGCAGTGCTAGAAGGGGTAGCGCTAGCACAGATACGCAGTATTTT.

V usage is TRBV6-5 and J usage is TRBJ2-1; tentatively, D is TRBD2 (6 bases). This CDR3 is 16 amino acids long. Deletions cut 0 bases from V and 3 bases from J, with 12 bases between. Germline lookup yields CDR1 MNHEY and CDR2 SVGAGI. The CDR3 here is CASSYSRTGSYNEQFF. The CDR3 nucleotides read TGTGCCAGCAGTTACTCTCGGACCGGGAGCTACAATGAGCAGTTCTTC.

This clonotype was seen a few times. This CDR3 reads CASSRWGNGYTF. The CDR3 DNA sequence: TGCGCCAGCAGCAGGTGGGGTAATGGCTACACCTTC. V is TRBV5-1 and J is TRBJ1-2; D uncertain. This CDR3 has 12 amino acids. The germline V gene encodes CDR1 SGHRS and CDR2 YFSETQ. The V end was cut by 4 bases, the J end by 6 bases, with 10 bases between.

The rearrangement uses TRBV7-2 and TRBJ2-1; TRBD2 agrees at 7 bases. Germline CDR1 and CDR2: SGHTA and FQGNSA. V gave up 5 bases and J gave up 4 bases; unmatched junction bases: 11. This CDR3 spans 16 amino acids. The CDR3 loop is CASSGFAGVRYNEQFF. CDR3 nucleotides: TGTGCCAGCAGCGGTTTTGCGGGAGTCAGATACAATGAGCAGTTCTTC. The variable domain in full, completed from reference TRBV7-2 and TRBJ2-1, reads GAGVSQSPSNKVTEKGKDVELRCDPISGHTALYWYRQSLGQGLEFLIYFQGNSAPDKSGLPSDRFSAERTGGSVSTLTIQRTQQEDSAVYLCASSGFAGVRYNEQFFGPGTRLTVL.

The genes are TRBV10-3 and TRBJ2-3; TRBD2 matches at 8 bases. The ends lost 0 bases at V and 0 bases at J; junction bases unmatched: 5. Germline lookup yields CDR1 ENHRY and CDR2 SYGVKD. This CDR3 is built from 17 residues. The CDR3 DNA sequence: TGTGCCATCAGTGAGTCCGGGGGGGCCGCCAGCACAGATACGCAGTATTTT. Its protein is CAISESGGAASTDTQYF.

This clonotype was counted a single time. The V and J genes are TRBV11-2 and TRBJ2-7, with TRBD1 identical over 9 bases. Germline V gives CDR1 SGHAT, CDR2 FQNNGV. V lost 6 bases, J lost 2 bases, and 11 bases stayed unmatched. CDR3 size: 16 residues. CDR3 amino acids: CASRPVTGGKTYEQYF. CDR3 bases: TGTGCCAGCAGACCCGTCACAGGGGGCAAAACCTACGAGCAGTACTTC.

There are a few counts of this clonotype. V gene TRBV11-2 combines with J gene TRBJ1-1; perhaps TRBD1 as D (5 bases). The CDR3 runs to 16 residues. The germline gives CDR1 SGHAT, CDR2 FQNNGV. Trimming shortened V by 0 bases and J by 6 bases, and 17 bases separated the two germline ends. CDR3 sequence: CASSLDRGSLASEAFF. Here the CDR3 DNA reads TGTGCCAGCAGCTTAGATAGGGGTAGTCTGGCTTCTGAAGCTTTCTTT.

This clonotype was counted only a few times. The chain joins TRBV6-1 to TRBJ2-7, with D perhaps TRBD2 (6 bases). Germline CDR1 is MNHNS and CDR2 is SASEGT. The CDR3 sequence is 14 residues long. V gave up 8 bases and J gave up 1 base, with 15 bases separating them. The CDR3 DNA follows: TGTGCCAGCCTTTCCGGGACTGCATCCTACGAGCAGTACTTC. Protein product: CASLSGTASYEQYF.

This clonotype was detected a few times. V is TRBV3-1 and J is TRBJ1-2; a possible D gene is TRBD1 (5 bases). V shed 4 bases and J shed 3 bases, with 15 bases lying between them. CDR1 is LGHDT and CDR2 is YNNKEL in the germline V gene (reference sequence). There are 15 residues in the CDR3. In DNA, the CDR3 is TGTGCCAGCAGCCCTCCGGGAGGGGTTTACTATGGCTACACCTTC. Translation: CASSPPGGVYYGYTF.

This clonotype was found a few times. This chain connects TRBV13 to TRBJ2-7; 11 nucleotides line up with TRBD1. V lost 5 bases, J lost 2 bases, and 5 bases stayed unmatched. The CDR3 is made up of 15 amino acids. Germline-derived CDR1 and CDR2 are PRHDT and FYEKMQ (reference sequence). In DNA, the CDR3 is TGTGCCAGCAGCCGAGGACAGGGGGCAACCTACGAGCAGTACTTC. This encodes CASSRGQGATYEQYF.

J is TRBJ2-7 and V is TRBV7-2; 9 nucleotides line up with TRBD1. Germline V gives CDR1 SGHTA, CDR2 FQGNSA. The CDR3 sequence is 14 residues long. The J segment lost 5 bases and the V segment lost 1 base, leaving 3 bases of the junction unmatched. CDR3 loop: CASSLVGTGHEQYF. CDR3 nucleotide sequence: TGTGCCAGCAGCTTAGTAGGGACAGGGCACGAGCAGTACTTC.

This clonotype was picked up a small number of times. The DNA for the CDR3 is TGTGCCAGCAGTTGGGACAGCGGGGTGAATCAGCCCCAGCATTTT. Translated, it gives CASSWDSGVNQPQHF. The chain employs TRBV7-2 and TRBJ1-5, with 7 bases that match TRBD1. V dropped 6 bases and J dropped 4; count of bases not matched to a gene: 9. The CDR3 has 15 residues. Germline CDR1 SGHTA, CDR2 FQGNSA.

This clonotype was seen many times. V usage is TRBV9 and J usage is TRBJ2-2; 7 bases match TRBD1. V shed 3 bases and J 6 bases; nucleotides not matched to a gene: 2. Germline CDR1 reads SGDLS; CDR2 reads YYNGEE. This CDR3 is built from 13 residues. The CDR3 region has the DNA TGTGCCAGCAGCGAAAGGGGGCCCGGGGAGCTGTTTTTT. Translating it yields CASSERGPGELFF.

The genes are TRBV28 and TRBJ2-7; D may be TRBD1 or TRBD2 (6 bases each). The CDR3 extends over 17 amino acids. Germline CDR1 MDHEN, CDR2 SYDVKM. Trimming removed 3 bases at V and 1 base at J, with 19 bases between. The CDR3 sequence is CASSLQSGAGISYEQYF. Written as DNA, the CDR3 is TGTGCCAGCAGTTTGCAATCGGGGGCAGGGATATCCTACGAGCAGTACTTC. The full variable domain, its missing parts supplied by reference TRBV28 and TRBJ2-7, is DVKVTQSSRYLVKRTGEKVFLECVQDMDHENMFWYRQDPGLGLRLIYFSYDVKMKEKGDIPEGYSVSREKKERFSLILESASTNQTSMYLCASSLQSGAGISYEQYFGPGTRLTVT.

There are a few counts of this clonotype. The gene calls are TRBV20-1 and TRBJ1-2; D gene uncertain. Trimming shortened V by 6 bases and J by 7 bases, and 12 bases separated the two germline ends. This CDR3 comprises 11 residues. Germline CDR1 is DFQATT and CDR2 is SNEGSKA (reference sequence). The DNA for the CDR3 is TGCAGTGCCCCATTCCCCGGTGGCTACACCTTC. This sequence encodes CSAPFPGGYTF.

The rearrangement links TRBV11-2 to TRBJ2-6, with no clear D. The germline V gene has CDR1 SGHAT and CDR2 FQNNGV. CDR3 length: 14 amino acids. The V end was cut by 1 base, the J end by 5 bases, with 6 bases between. CDR3 protein: CASSLGIRANVLTF. The CDR3, as DNA: TGTGCCAGCAGCTTAGGGATTAGGGCCAACGTCCTGACTTTC.